One and the same sample provided the 18 T cell receptor beta chains below, sequenced in a study of blood T cell repertoires in COVID-19 (TCRdb year 2020). The library came from the immunoSEQ multiplex PCR assay. The immuneACCESS repertoire file appears here via TCRdb, limited to in-frame rearrangements. These files lack a portion of the clones; in checked studies, under half of the deficit traces to unresolved V genes, and the cause of the others is not known. Across this sample there are 300,000 to 400,000 clones, with 80% to 90% seen only once. 1% of the sample goes to the ten largest clones. Input material: PBMCs or T cells enriched from blood (not recorded which). The source of these receptors is a man aged 18 to 35 who had recovered from COVID-19.

The chain combines TRBV7-9 with TRBJ2-3; 7 bases are a match to TRBD2. The germline V gene has CDR1 SEHNR and CDR2 FQNEAQ (reference sequence). With V trimmed by 3 bases and J by 2 bases, 5 bases remained unmatched. The CDR3 length is 15 residues. CDR3 sequence reads: CASSLLAGLTDTQYF. The CDR3, as DNA: TGTGCCAGCAGCTTGTTAGCGGGCCTCACAGATACGCAGTATTTT.

This rearrangement joins TRBV14 to TRBJ1-4, with TRBD1 identical over 8 bases. Germline V gene sequence: CDR1 SGHDN, CDR2 FVKESK. J lost 8 bases, V lost 0 bases, and 8 bases had no gene match. CDR3 size: 16 residues. Here the CDR3 DNA reads TGTGCCAGCAGCCAAGAATTCGGGACAGGATTCGAAAAACTGTTTTTT. It codes for CASSQEFGTGFEKLFF.

The sample holds one count of this clone. This chain uses TRBV3-1 (or the pseudogene TRBV3-2) with TRBJ2-3; maybe TRBD1 (5 bases). Germline V lookup: CDR1 LGHDT, CDR2 YNNKEL (reference sequence). CDR3 size: 18 residues. The V gene lost 1 base and the J gene lost 6 bases, with 23 bases spanning the gap. The CDR3 sequence is CASSQVTSTGISLDTQYF. The CDR3 DNA sequence: TGTGCCAGCAGCCAAGTGACCAGCACAGGTATTTCATTGGATACGCAGTATTTT.

The chain combines TRBV24-1 with TRBJ1-1; D remains ambiguous. This CDR3 comprises 11 residues. The V end lost 4 bases, the J end lost 10 bases, and 9 bases lay between the germline ends. Germline V CDR1 and CDR2: KGHDR, SFDVKD. CDR3: CATSDRGRAFF. As DNA, the CDR3 is TGTGCCACCAGTGACCGAGGTCGAGCTTTCTTT.

This chain joins TRBV6-1 and TRBJ1-5, with D possibly TRBD1 on 5 matching bases. The CDR3 runs to 14 residues. Germline lookup yields CDR1 MNHNS and CDR2 SASEGT. The V gene lost 3 bases and the J gene lost 6 bases, with 12 bases spanning the gap. CDR3 residues: CASSDGGNAQPQHF. DNA for the CDR3: TGTGCCAGCAGTGACGGGGGAAATGCTCAGCCCCAGCATTTT.

The chain couples TRBV5-4 to TRBJ2-1; 7 bases are shared with TRBD2. The ends lost 0 bases at V and 7 bases at J; junction bases unmatched: 7. Per the germline V gene, CDR1 is SGHNT and CDR2 is YYREEE (reference sequence). This CDR3 comprises 15 residues. CDR3 sequence (DNA): TGTGCCAGCAGCTTGGGGGAGGGCCTAGGTAATGAGCAGTTCTTC. Amino acids: CASSLGEGLGNEQFF.

The rearrangement uses TRBV28 and TRBJ1-2; 8 nucleotides agree with TRBD1. J gave up 4 bases and V 5 bases, and 12 bases lay outside the gene matches. Germline values: CDR1 MDHEN, CDR2 SYDVKM. The CDR3 is 16 residues long. This chain's CDR3 is CASSLSSGQGTYGYTF. CDR3 coding DNA: TGTGCCAGCAGTCTTTCCTCCGGACAGGGAACCTATGGCTACACCTTC.

This clone was counted a single time. The chain joins TRBV19 to TRBJ1-2; 9 bases fit TRBD1. CDR3 length: 16 residues. The V gene end was trimmed by 4 bases and the J gene end by 5 bases; junction bases not matched to a gene: 11. Germline values: CDR1 LNHDA, CDR2 SQIVND (reference sequence). As DNA, the CDR3 is TGTGCCAGTAGTACTACTTACAGGGGGCCGAAATATGGCTACACCTTC. As protein: CASSTTYRGPKYGYTF.

The chain is built from TRBV3-1 (or the pseudogene TRBV3-2) and TRBJ1-5; 9 bases map to TRBD1. The CDR3 loop spans 14 amino acids. Trimming cost V 3 bases and J 7 bases; bases outside gene matches: 4. Per germline, CDR1 LGHDT and CDR2 YNNKEL (reference sequence). CDR3 region: CASSQGQGDQPQHF. CDR3 in DNA: TGTGCCAGCAGCCAGGGACAGGGAGACCAGCCCCAGCATTTT.

The V gene is TRBV18, the J gene TRBJ1-1; D unresolved. CDR3 length: 14 amino acids. Germline V gene sequence: CDR1 KGHSH, CDR2 LQKENI. The ends were cut back, 3 bases at V and 4 bases at J, with 12 bases in the middle. The CDR3 DNA sequence: TGTGCCAGCTCACCTATTCTATCGGGCACTGAAGCTTTCTTT. This gives the protein CASSPILSGTEAFF.

The chain couples TRBV10-1 to TRBJ2-3; 8 bases are shared with TRBD2. Unmatched junction bases numbered 26, after V lost 9 bases and J lost 6 bases. Germline CDR1 WNHNN, CDR2 SYGVQD (reference sequence). The CDR3 sequence is 19 residues long. The CDR3 coding sequence is TGCGCCAGGCTTGAACACCCTACCCTGGGGACTAGTGGTGGGGATACGCAGTATTTT. Translating it yields CARLEHPTLGTSGGDTQYF.

This clone showed up just once. The rearrangement uses TRBV20-1 and TRBJ1-6; D remains unclear. The CDR3 spans 14 residues. Trimming stripped 5 bases from V and 6 bases from J, with 14 bases between. Per germline, CDR1 DFQATT and CDR2 SNEGSKA (reference sequence). CDR3 protein: CSAGGGGPNSPLHF. CDR3 nucleotide sequence: TGCAGTGCTGGTGGAGGAGGGCCTAATTCACCCCTCCACTTT.

This chain links TRBV29-1 with TRBJ2-3; no clear D. From germline, CDR1 is SQVTM and CDR2 ANQGSEA. There are 13 residues in the CDR3. V was cut by 3 bases and J by 2 bases, with 9 bases left in between. CDR3 sequence (DNA): TGCAGCGTTGAGGAGCGATACACAGATACGCAGTATTTT. It specifies CSVEERYTDTQYF.

The chain couples TRBV28 to TRBJ2-1; 12 positions agree with TRBD2. There are 16 residues in the CDR3. The V gene's germline CDR1 is MDHEN and CDR2 SYDVKM. Germline trimming cut 5 bases from V and 6 bases from J; bases unmatched to any gene: 8. The CDR3 loop reads CASSPPLAGGTNEQFF. In DNA form, the CDR3 reads TGTGCCAGCAGTCCCCCCCTAGCGGGAGGGACCAATGAGCAGTTCTTC.

In its sample, this clone was seen a few times. The chain carries TRBV6-6 and TRBJ1-1; unclear D gene. The CDR3 has 15 residues. The V and J ends lost 2 bases and 0 bases respectively, with 10 bases between them. The germline V gene encodes CDR1 MNHNY and CDR2 SVGAGI (reference sequence). CDR3 residues: CASSYGGTLNTEAFF. The CDR3, as DNA: TGTGCCAGCAGTTACGGAGGCACCTTGAACACTGAAGCTTTCTTT.

This clone was seen once. The chain employs TRBV7-2 and TRBJ2-2; 9 bases agree with TRBD2. V was clipped by 8 bases and J by 6 bases; unmatched bases: 13. CDR3 length equals 16 residues. CDR1 and CDR2 (germline): SGHTA, FQGNSA. The CDR3 loop is CASSPRLAALSGELFF. CDR3 nucleotides: TGTGCCAGCTCACCCCGACTAGCGGCTCTCTCCGGGGAGCTGTTTTTT.

This chain connects TRBV12-5 to TRBJ2-1, with 12 bases that match TRBD2. After removal of 0 bases from V and 5 bases from J, the junction contained 5 bases not matched to a gene. The CDR3 is made up of 17 amino acids. Germline values: CDR1 LGHNT, CDR2 FRNRAP. CDR3 DNA sequence: TGTGCTAGTGGTTTGGTCCTAGCGGGAGGGCCTAACAATGAGCAGTTCTTC. Translated: CASGLVLAGGPNNEQFF.

The gene calls are TRBV11-2 and TRBJ2-2; D may be TRBD1 (6 bases). The V gene's germline CDR1 is SGHAT and CDR2 FQNNGV. This CDR3 is 13 amino acids long. V was clipped by 5 bases and J by 6 bases, with 10 bases between them. The CDR3: CASSHTGPGELFF. The CDR3, as DNA: TGTGCCAGCAGCCATACAGGGCCCGGGGAGCTGTTTTTT. Based on the CDR3 plus reference TRBV11-2 and TRBJ2-2, the full variable domain is EAGVAQSPRYKIIEKRQSVAFWCNPISGHATLYWYQQILGQGPKLLIQFQNNGVVDDSQLPKDRFSAERLKGVDSTLKIQPAKLEDSAVYLCASSHTGPGELFFGEGSRLTVL.